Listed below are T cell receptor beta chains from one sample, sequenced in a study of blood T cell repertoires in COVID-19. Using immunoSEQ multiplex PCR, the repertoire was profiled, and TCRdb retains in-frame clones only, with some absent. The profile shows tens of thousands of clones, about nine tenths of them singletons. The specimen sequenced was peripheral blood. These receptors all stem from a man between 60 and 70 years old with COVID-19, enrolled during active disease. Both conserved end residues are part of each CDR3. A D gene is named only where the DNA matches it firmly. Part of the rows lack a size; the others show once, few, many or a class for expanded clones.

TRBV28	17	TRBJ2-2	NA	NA	CASSLLAGVEDPGELFF	TGTGCCAGCAGTTTATTGGCCGGGGTAGAGGACCCCGGGGAGCTGTTTTTT
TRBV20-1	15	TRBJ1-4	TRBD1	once	CSASGDRGTNEKLFF	TGCAGTGCTAGTGGGGACAGGGGGACTAATGAAAAACTGTTTTTT
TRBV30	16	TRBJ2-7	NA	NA	CAWSVTSPSQVYEQYF	TGTGCCTGGAGTGTCACCTCACCTTCACAGGTCTACGAGCAGTACTTC
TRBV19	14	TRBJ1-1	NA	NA	CASKGYRPNTEAFF	TGTGCCAGTAAGGGGTACAGACCGAACACTGAAGCTTTCTTT
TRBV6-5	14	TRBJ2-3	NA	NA	CASSRRQLTDTQYF	TGTGCCAGCAGCCGGAGGCAGCTCACAGATACGCAGTATTTT
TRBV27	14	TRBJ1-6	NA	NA	CASSYGGVNSPLHF	TGTGCCAGCAGTTATGGGGGGGTGAATTCACCCCTCCACTTT
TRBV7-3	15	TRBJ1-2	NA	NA	CASSGGTGLWDGYTF	TGTGCCAGCAGCGGAGGGACCGGTTTATGGGATGGCTACACCTTC
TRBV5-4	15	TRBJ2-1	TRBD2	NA	CASSQPGLAGGDEFF	TGTGCCAGCAGCCAACCTGGACTAGCGGGAGGTGATGAGTTCTTC
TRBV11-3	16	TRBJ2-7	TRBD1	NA	CASSFSSGDRDYEQYF	TGTGCCAGCAGCTTCTCATCCGGGGACAGGGATTACGAGCAGTACTTC
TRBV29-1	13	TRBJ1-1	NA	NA	CSVEPRVNTEAFF	TGCAGCGTTGAGCCCAGGGTGAACACTGAAGCTTTCTTT